This TCR beta chain was profiled in a study of blood T cells in healthy people across ages. Findings of the study overall: There were more naive CD4+ cells and higher diversity in long-lived donors than in aged donors.

Of note for this clonotype: Its antigen remains unknown.

The CDR3 extends over 14 amino acids. Germline V gene data show CDR1 as MNHEY and CDR2 as SMNVEV (reference sequence). Trimming at V came to 6 bases and at J to 3 bases, leaving 7 bases not matched to a gene. PCR was performed a second time for about 7 to 11 cycles using a sample-barcoded 5' primer and a J-beta primer mix. A 12-random-nucleotide template-switch adaptor tagged each cDNA molecule. Sequencing yielded, for each sample, at least 3 million paired-end reads carrying CDR3. TCRdb independently ran MiXCR on the 5' RACE reads; one entry per CDR3 protein. Of 650,000 to 950,000 distinct CDR3 sequences listed, 44% are singletons.

This TCR was sampled from a man between 60 and 75 years old in good health. The chain uses TRBV27 and TRBJ2-7; 8 bases map to TRBD2. Specimen: blood. The CDR3 region has the DNA TGTGCCAGCAGGACAGCGGGGGCCAGCTACGAGCAGTACTTC. As protein: CASRTAGASYEQYF.